This T cell receptor (beta chain) came from a study of CD8+ T cells in alopecia areata. Study information: Treatment comprised oral tofacitinib, 5 to 10 mg twice daily, in treated patients. Study-level findings and limits: There were also resident alphabeta T cells of normal skin sequenced in scalp samples.

V shed 4 bases, J shed 5 bases, and the junction held 4 bases outside the gene matches. This CDR3 has 14 residues. Germline V lookup: CDR1 MNHNS, CDR2 SASEGT. In each case, RNA was isolated and then reverse transcribed into cDNA as the sequencing template. Profiling relied on immunoSEQ multiplex PCR, and the TCRdb table lists in-frame clones only, not all of them. This table has roughly 220,000 clones, about two fifths appearing once. This clone turned up a few times. Its cognate antigen is unknown. The treatment is: oral pan-JAK inhibitor, 5-10 mg twice daily. CD4+ and CD8+ T cells were sorted from PBMCs stained for CD3, CD4 and CD8.

This rearrangement joins TRBV6-1 to TRBJ2-1; TRBD1 aligns across 8 bases. This TCR derives from a human donor with alopecia areata. The sequencing here drew on CD4+ T cells sorted from blood, taken at approximately week 30, from a patient treated with tofacitinib. The CDR3 protein is CASSVQGANNEQFF. The CDR3, as DNA: TGTGCCAGCAGTGTTCAGGGGGCGAACAATGAGCAGTTCTTC.